This TCR beta chain was sequenced in a study of massively parallel sequencing of T cell beta chains (dated by TCRdb to 2009 to 2010). Notes on the research overall: Using 5'-RACE, Illumina short-read sequencing and a dedicated short-read assembly strategy, the study profiled the diversity of human TCR beta CDR3 in peripheral blood. The study at large found these results: Among roughly 35,000 distinct clonotypes, around 65% of clonotypes but only roughly 19% of assemblies were accounted for by single-copy clonotypes. A single sequence read supported most clonotypes (about 70% of the 33,664), and this single-read support could in principle inflate apparent diversity. TRBV usage was found to range from 0.01% for TRBV17 to 24.6% for TRBV20-1, and TRBJ usage was found to range from 1.6% for TRBJ2-6 to around 17% for TRBJ2-1. CDR3 beta lengths ranging from 21 to 81 nucleotides were observed, with a peak at 45 nucleotides. Only about 23,000 (67.4%) of the clonotypes could be assigned a unique TRBV gene. When the data were subsampled, the number of clonotypes climbed linearly as read number increased, indicating that sequencing depth was far from saturation. The reported gene usage frequencies may have been skewed by preferential PCR amplification of some TRBV and TRBJ sequences. Since the RNA was pooled from many donors, the results show population-average clonotype abundance and not the repertoire of any individual.

Comment on this clonotype: Its antigen is not yet known. Base qualities were left out, and no much larger clone turns up one base away.

V is cut back by 6 bases and J by 8 bases, with 9 bases in the junction unmatched. Based on the germline V gene, the CDR1 and CDR2 sequences are MNHEY and SVGEGT. CDR3 length: 13 amino acids, cysteine to phenylalanine. Here the CDR3 DNA is all that survives: 39 bases in frame from base 1. Sequencing was carried out with an Illumina Genome Analyzer II. After two rounds of nested PCR using TRBC1/TRBC2-specific primers, a RACE product of roughly 520 bp was obtained and then gel-purified. To give RACE a 5' anchor, first-strand cDNA synthesis used a TRBC-specific primer together with a template-switching oligonucleotide. Since the RACE amplicon was too long to sequence directly with short reads, the amplicon was concatemerized by ligation and then sheared by sonication. PAGE was used to isolate a size fraction of 100 to 300 bp, and that fraction then underwent shotgun sequencing on the Illumina platform. Separate runs on an Illumina GAII yielded 18.8 million 36-nt reads and 21.7 million 50-nt single-end reads. The published analysis was carried out like this. Assembly of the roughly 40,000,000 pooled reads was done with iSSAKE, using the parameters -m 15, -o 2 and -r 0.7. Reads that aligned to the ends of Ensembl TRBV gene predictions and carried unmatched junctional bases were used to seed de novo CDR3 beta assemblies. Clonotype abundance was estimated from the count of matching assembled contigs rather than from raw read depth. After some 2,000 (around 5.9%) of the assembled clonotypes were removed for having in-frame stop codons, roughly 35,000 productive clonotypes remained. Of the 288 unique TCR sequences obtained by Sanger sequencing of cloned RACE products, around 69% were also present in the Illumina assembly. TCRdb took the public reads, trimmed them with fastp at Q25, ran MiXCR for clone calling and kept in-frame beta chains. Rows with one shared CDR3 protein collapse into an entry with the most common genes and DNA. Here the V and J calls rest on TCRdb's processing, not on the authors' analysis. The sample table contains under 4,500 distinct CDR3 sequences; only one count was recorded for 35% to 45% of them. Of the sample, approximately 2.7% is held by the ten largest clones.

All donors in the pool were aged 18 to 40 years, and the pool included 380 males and over 150 females. Peripheral leukocyte polyA+ RNA was isolated from approximately 150 liters of pooled peripheral blood. A commercial mRNA preparation from normal human peripheral blood leukocytes, pooled from 550 individuals, served as the starting material. Sample: commercial RNA from peripheral blood pooled from many donors. This clonotype was sampled from a pool of human donors in good health; the sample was commercial RNA pooled from many donors. The chain employs TRBV6-2 or TRBV6-3 and TRBJ2-7; TRBD1 matches 8 bases in the middle. The CDR3 protein: CASRYQGAGKQYF. Here is the DNA: TGTGCCAGCAGGTATCAGGGGGCGGGCAAGCAGTACTTC.